These 11 T cell receptor beta chains share one sample of origin, sequenced in a study of OX40 agonist ivuxolimab in advanced cancers. TCRdb's copy holds only in-frame clones and misses some; the assay was immunoSEQ multiplex PCR. This table has around 60,000 clones, around 93% appearing once. The sequences come from CD4+ or CD8+ T cells sorted from blood, collected in a trial of the OX40 agonist ivuxolimab. The receptors stem from an adult with an advanced solid tumor such as melanoma, head and neck, liver or kidney cancer.

The chain couples TRBV7-9 to TRBJ2-2; 15 bases line up with TRBD2. This CDR3 region has 16 residues. Germline values: CDR1 SEHNR, CDR2 FQNEAQ (reference sequence). J was trimmed by 5 bases and V by 5 bases; bases with no gene match: 3. CDR3 amino acids: CASSQGLAGGTGELFF. Here the CDR3 DNA reads TGTGCCAGCAGCCAGGGACTAGCGGGAGGAACCGGGGAGCTGTTTTTT. Complete variable domain (other parts from reference TRBV7-9 and TRBJ2-2): DTGVSQNPRHKITKRGQNVTFRCDPISEHNRLYWYRQTLGQGPEFLTYFQNEAQLEKSRLLSDRFSAERPKGSFSTLEIQRTEQGDSAMYLCASSQGLAGGTGELFFGEGSRLTVL.

The V and J genes are TRBV2 and TRBJ2-7; D gene uncertain. The length of the CDR3 is 13 residues. Per the germline V gene, CDR1 is SNHLY and CDR2 is FYNNEI. The CDR3 is CVSSSSGLGEQYF. CDR3 nucleotide sequence: TGTGTCTCCAGCTCGTCAGGCCTGGGGGAGCAGTACTTC.

This clone was seen once. The CDR3 DNA is TGTGCCAGCAGTTACGACAGGGCCCTAAACACTGAAGCTTTCTTT. This translates into CASSYDRALNTEAFF. The gene calls are TRBV6-5 and TRBJ1-1; 7 bases fit TRBD1. This CDR3 has 15 amino acids. The J segment lost 2 bases and the V segment lost 2 bases, leaving 5 bases of the junction unmatched. CDR1 is MNHEY and CDR2 is SVGAGI in the germline V gene.

With respect to this clone: Other DNA sequences within the sample encode an identical CDR3. CDR3 nucleotide sequence: TGTGCCAGCTCACCAGGGGGTAATGAAAAACTGTTTTTT. This sequence encodes CASSPGGNEKLFF. The chain joins TRBV18 to TRBJ1-4, with D tentatively TRBD1 (5 bases). Trimming took off 2 bases at V and 4 bases at J, with 5 bases between the two ends. The CDR3 covers 13 residues. CDR1 and CDR2 from the germline V gene are KGHSH and LQKENI.

The J gene is TRBJ1-1, the V gene TRBV6-5; D is uncertain. Germline loops: CDR1 MNHEY, CDR2 SVGAGI. V was shortened by 7 bases and J by 0 bases, with 9 bases between the two germline ends. CDR3 length: 13 amino acids. In DNA, the CDR3 is TGTGCCAGCAACTACAGAGTGAACACTGAAGCTTTCTTT. It codes for CASNYRVNTEAFF.

The V and J genes are TRBV27 and TRBJ2-2; D not certain. The CDR3 is 14 amino acids. Between the trimmed V and J ends, which lost 6 bases and 3 bases, there was a span of 11 bases. The germline V gene encodes CDR1 MNHEY and CDR2 SMNVEV (reference sequence). The CDR3 sequence: CASRSLRHTGELFF. The CDR3 region has the DNA TGTGCCAGCAGGTCCCTCCGACACACCGGGGAGCTGTTTTTT.

The chain couples TRBV7-2 to TRBJ2-5; D uncertain. The J call may be in error: the DNA end matches TRBJ2-7 better. CDR1 and CDR2 from the germline V gene are SGHTA and FQGNSA. This CDR3 region has 12 residues. The CDR3 is CASSRTLYEQYF. The CDR3 coding sequence is TGTGCCAGCAGCCGGACCCTCTACGAGCAGTACTTC.

The V call is TRBV5-4, the J call TRBJ2-3, with 7 bases identical to TRBD1. The V segment lost 4 bases and the J segment 1 base; nucleotides outside the gene matches: 9. This CDR3 has 16 residues. Germline V gene data show CDR1 as SGHNT and CDR2 as YYREEE (reference sequence). As DNA, the CDR3 is TGTGCCAGCAGCATCTACAGGGGTGGGGGCACAGATACGCAGTATTTT. Encoded protein: CASSIYRGGGTDTQYF.

This clone has more than one count but fewer than ten. This rearrangement joins TRBV19 to TRBJ2-7; TRBD2 agrees at 9 bases. Trimming cost V 3 bases and J 3 bases; bases outside gene matches: 6. Germline V gene lookup returns CDR1 LNHDA and CDR2 SQIVND (reference sequence). This CDR3 contains 15 residues. Written as DNA, the CDR3 is TGTGCCAGTAGTATTGCAGGGACTAGCATCTACGAGCAGTACTTC. It is translated as CASSIAGTSIYEQYF.

This chain uses TRBV10-3 with TRBJ2-3; tentative D call: TRBD1 (6 bases). Germline V gene sequence: CDR1 ENHRY, CDR2 SYGVKD. Between the trimmed V and J ends, which lost 8 bases and 0 bases, there was a span of 9 bases. CDR3 length: 13 amino acids. CDR3 in DNA: TGTGCCATCCTAGGACAGAGCACAGATACGCAGTATTTT. Translating it yields CAILGQSTDTQYF.

This chain links TRBV19 with TRBJ1-3, with D uncertain. The V and J ends lost 7 bases and 0 bases respectively, with 10 bases between them. The germline gives CDR1 LNHDA, CDR2 SQIVND (reference sequence). This CDR3 is 14 amino acids long. The CDR3 region is CASKKQVSGNTIYF. The CDR3 DNA is TGTGCCAGTAAAAAACAAGTCTCTGGAAACACCATATATTTT.